These 3 T cell receptor beta chains came from one sample sequenced in a study of T cell changes during pregnancy in multiple sclerosis. The assay was immunoSEQ multiplex PCR, and TCRdb's table has in-frame clones only and misses some. Of some 95,000 clones listed, approximately 92% are singletons. This material consisted of peripheral blood, taken in the first trimester of pregnancy. These receptors originate from a female donor with multiple sclerosis, enrolled in a pregnancy study.

This clone was picked up a small number of times. The chain is built from TRBV6-1 and TRBJ1-5; 7 nucleotides agree with TRBD1. Germline V CDR1 and CDR2: MNHNS, SASEGT. The CDR3 is 15 residues long. Trimming removed 5 bases from V and 5 bases from J; junction bases left unmatched: 9. The CDR3, as DNA: TGTGCCAGCAGTTGGACAGGTGGAGTTGATCAGCCCCAGCATTTT. It yields the protein CASSWTGGVDQPQHF.

The chain couples TRBV2 to TRBJ2-3; D is perhaps TRBD2 (5 bases). Trimming pared 2 bases from V and 2 bases from J, leaving 8 bases between. Looked up from germline, CDR1 is SNHLY and CDR2 is FYNNEI. This CDR3 contains 14 residues. The CDR3: CASSEKRFTDTQYF. The CDR3 DNA reads as TGTGCCAGCAGTGAAAAGCGGTTCACAGATACGCAGTATTTT.

The chain employs TRBV5-4 and TRBJ1-2; TRBD1 might be the D (5 bases). Trimming took 4 bases from V and 8 from J, leaving 21 bases between them. CDR3 length equals 15 residues. The V gene's germline CDR1 is SGHNT and CDR2 YYREEE (reference sequence). CDR3 in amino acids: CASSLAGGSPGGYTF. The DNA of the CDR3 is TGTGCCAGCAGCCTGGCGGGGGGTTCGCCAGGGGGCTACACCTTC.